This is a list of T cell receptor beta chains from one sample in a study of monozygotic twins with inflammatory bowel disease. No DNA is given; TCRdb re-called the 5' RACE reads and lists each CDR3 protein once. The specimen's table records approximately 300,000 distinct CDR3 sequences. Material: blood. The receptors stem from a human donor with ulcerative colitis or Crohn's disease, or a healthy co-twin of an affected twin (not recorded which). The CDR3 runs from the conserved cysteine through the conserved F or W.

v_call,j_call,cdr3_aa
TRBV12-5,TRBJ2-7,CASGLEPGMQYF
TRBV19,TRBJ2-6,CASTKTEIGANVLTF
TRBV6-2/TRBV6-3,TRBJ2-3,CASNGQRTDTQYF
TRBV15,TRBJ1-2,CATSRDGTGTYGYTF
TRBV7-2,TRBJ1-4,CASSLHGTGSEKLFF
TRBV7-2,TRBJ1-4,CASSLGRLGGEKLFF
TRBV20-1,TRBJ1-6,CSAERWGNSPLHF
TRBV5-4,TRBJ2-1,CASSLGEKLRQFF
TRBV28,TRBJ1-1,CASKTLVGNTEAFF
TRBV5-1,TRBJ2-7,CDSNDIAGSYEQYF
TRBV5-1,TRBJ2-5,CASSLDAGGETQYF
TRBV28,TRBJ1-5,CASSLVGQGDQPQHF
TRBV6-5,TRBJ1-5,CASSYIQGADGNQPQHF
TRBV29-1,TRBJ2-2,CSVATSPGELFF
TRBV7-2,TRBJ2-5,CASSYAGQGETQYF
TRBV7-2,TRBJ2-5,CASSLKGGTFRETQYF
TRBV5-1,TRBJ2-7,CASSREGQVYEQYF
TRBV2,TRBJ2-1,CASIKDRYNEQFF
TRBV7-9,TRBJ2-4,CASSSPGPKTNIQYF
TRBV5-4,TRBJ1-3,CASSRSAQRGSGNTIYF
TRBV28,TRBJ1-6,CASSITGPGARGSPLHF
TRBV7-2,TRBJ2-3,CASSLGAVDADTQYF
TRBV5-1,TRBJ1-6,CASSSGQGGSPLHF
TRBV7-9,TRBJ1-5,CASSLGGTDLNQPQHF
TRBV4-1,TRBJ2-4,CASSQDLAGNKNIQYF
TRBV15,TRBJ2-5,CATSRGSWTAKETQYF
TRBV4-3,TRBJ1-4,CASSPGIAGFEKLFF
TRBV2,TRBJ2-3,CASSGRRGDTQYF
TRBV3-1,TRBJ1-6,CASSQFTLQPLFTPLHF
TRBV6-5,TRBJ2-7,CASSSLGEKVTRQYF
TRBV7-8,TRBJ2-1,CASSKSRIQGANEQFF
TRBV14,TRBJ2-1,CASSQRGSVGEQFF
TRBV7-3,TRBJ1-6,CASSLEAEYNSPLHF
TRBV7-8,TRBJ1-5,CASTLREGGGQPQHF
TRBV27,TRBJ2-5,CASRSVGLAGNWETQYF
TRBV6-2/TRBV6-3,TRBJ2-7,CAINRQGSSSFYEQYF
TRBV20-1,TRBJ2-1,CSAKGQSQRNEQFF
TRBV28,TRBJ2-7,CASTPSPGVEQYF
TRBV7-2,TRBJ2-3,CASSSGLKPDTQYF
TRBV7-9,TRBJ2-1,CASDRSGHEQFF